The clone carrying this T cell receptor beta chain has more than one count but fewer than ten. What it binds is unknown. The sample is drawn from a study of beta chain features in type 1 diabetes. Sequencing targeted expressed TCRB transcripts, as all isolated RNA had been reverse transcribed. TCRdb's table, derived via immunoSEQ multiplex PCR, lists solely in-frame clones and lacks some. The repertoire holds 640,000 or so clones, 13% seen once, with approximately 0.021% in the top ten. Germline-derived CDR1 and CDR2 are SEHNR and FQNEAQ (reference sequence). There are 13 residues in the CDR3. The V end lost 5 bases, the J end lost 6 bases, and 14 bases lay between the germline ends. Study conclusions and caveats: TCRB CDR3s from Type 1 diabetes patients were moderately but significantly shorter in all four CD4+ subsets.

This sequence originates from a man between 18 and 35 years old with type 1 diabetes. Material: naive CD4+ T cells from blood. The chain links TRBV7-9 to TRBJ2-7; D gene ambiguous. Here the CDR3 DNA reads TGTGCCAGCAGCCTTCATTCAACTCCCGAGCAGTACTTC. Protein: CASSLHSTPEQYF.